This T cell receptor (beta chain) emerged from a study of neurological immune-mediated disorders (dated by TCRdb to about 2019). Regarding the research as a whole: Among the roughly 34 multiple sclerosis patients, relapsing-remitting MS was present in 31 and secondary progressive MS was present in 3. Of the roughly 68 subjects in the cohort, some 14 were HAM/TSP patients, 34 were multiple sclerosis patients, and approximately 20 were healthy controls. The study compared peripheral blood TCR-beta repertoires of HTLV-I-associated myelopathy (HAM/TSP) patients, multiple sclerosis patients and healthy controls using UMI-based sequencing. Longitudinal samples, technical triplicates and paired sorted CD4+ and CD8+ T-cell subsets, alongside PBMC samples, were included among the approximately 98 TCR-beta libraries.

In this sample, this clonotype turned up many times. Its antigen is still unknown. No clone much larger than this one lies a single base away; base qualities are absent. As encoded in the germline V gene, CDR1 is MNHEY while CDR2 is SVGAGI. The V end loses 6 bases and the J end loses 2 bases, and a stretch of 8 bases separates them. The CDR3 numbers 13 residues from cysteine through phenylalanine. CDR3 DNA only is kept here, 39 bases in frame from base 1. For unsorted PBMC libraries, 2 million PBMCs were used after storage in RNAlater at -80 degrees C until RNA extraction. The multiple sclerosis patients were enrolled in a US clinical protocol that used magnetic resonance imaging to evaluate disease progression. Peripheral blood was subjected to Ficoll-Hypaque density gradient centrifugation to isolate PBMCs, which were then cryopreserved in liquid nitrogen. Results the study describes overall, beyond this receptor: Phylogenetic analysis grouped repertoires from 18 of 34 MS patients into a cluster of related CDR3 sequences, suggesting a possible repertoire-level signature. Expanded clones from different subjects shared no identical CDR3 amino acid sequences, which suggests that TCR-beta repertoires were private in all groups. TCR clonal expansion was highest in HAM/TSP patients and lowest in MS patients, with MS patients falling below even healthy controls. No association of the MS cluster with clinical or MRI features was observed, and the need for larger cohorts was stated by the authors.

cDNA was synthesized by template-switch 5'RACE using a primer with a 10-nucleotide random unique molecular identifier that tagged each TCR transcript. Each sequencing run produced over 160 million TCR-beta sequences covering 15-18 subjects. The RNeasy kit was used for extraction of total RNA. TCR-beta VDJ regions were amplified with primers for the TCR constant region and the 5'RACE anchor, using the KAPA Real-time Library Amplification kit. A first PCR added sample indexes and Illumina adaptors, and a second PCR then raised library yield. After Ampure bead purification, the roughly 650 bp TCR product was size-selected on a 2% E-gel SizeSelection system. Before pooling, library quality was assessed on a Bioanalyzer, concentration was determined with Qubit, and library quantification was performed with the Kapa Library Quantification kit. Libraries were sequenced paired-end 2 x 150 bp on an Illumina HiSeq 2500. To increase sequence diversity, roughly 24-30% phiX was spiked into each library pool. The study's own analysis went as follows. The UMI-based MiGEC pipeline processed quality-filtered reads and removed over 75% of raw TCR sequences during error correction. IMGT germline references were used for aligning VDJ genes, and each clonotype was defined as a unique CDR3 amino acid sequence together with its V-J genes. Clonal expansion, Shannon diversity and CDR3 relatedness were evaluated with VDJtools (CalcPairwiseDistances, ClusterSamples), while phylogenetic trees were built in CLCbio workbench. Using coefficient-of-variation modelling across technical triplicates, the study counted a clone as expanded if it had at least 8 unique UMIs. Through fastp at Q25 and MiXCR, TCRdb rebuilt clones from the public reads, retaining in-frame beta chains. Every CDR3 protein is listed once, alongside the most common genes and DNA of its rows. Clone size and V and J calls follow TCRdb, not the original study. The sample contains about 71,000 distinct CDR3 sequences, roughly 4.8% of them found a single time. Under 7.5% of the sample belongs to the ten largest clones.

The material sequenced was PBMCs. The receptor was derived from a man under 40 with multiple sclerosis. This chain is built from TRBV6-5 and TRBJ1-5, with no confident D gene call. CDR3 sequence: CASRRGRNQPQHF. The nucleotide sequence reads TGTGCCAGCAGGCGAGGGCGCAATCAGCCCCAGCATTTT.